This TCR beta chain came from a study of T cell responses to AZD1222 COVID-19 vaccine. Study-wide findings and caveats: Spike regions recognized by vaccine-associated CD4 TCRs spanned the protein, led by 160-218 and 743-854. In all cases, repertoires were sampled only after the peak T cell response.

Germline V lookup: CDR1 SGHTA, CDR2 FQGNSA. Trimming stripped 2 bases from V and 4 bases from J, with 14 bases between. The CDR3 loop spans 15 amino acids. With respect to this clone: Its target is unknown.

The protocol was immunoSEQ multiplex PCR, while the TCRdb copy is restricted to in-frame clones and leaves out a portion. Among roughly 150,000 clones, around 92% were seen once, and the ten largest hold 1.3%. The sample consisted of peripheral blood, taken on day 0 of AZD1222 vaccination. The chain couples TRBV7-2 to TRBJ1-1, with D possibly TRBD1 on 5 matching bases. This receptor was identified in an adult in good health. CDR3 region: CASSLLGEGSTEAFF. CDR3 bases: TGTGCCAGCAGCTTACTGGGGGAGGGTAGCACTGAAGCTTTCTTT.